The entry that follows covers one T cell receptor beta chain sequence. Its matching antigen is unknown. This entry comes from a study of OX40 agonist ivuxolimab in advanced cancers. The data were produced by immunoSEQ multiplex PCR, yet TCRdb's version contains in-frame clones alone and is incomplete. The table has 65,000 to 95,000 clones, about 86% seen once. Study-wide results and caveats: The antigens recognized by the expanded peripheral T cells, that is their antigen specificity, were not determined. Relative to CD4+ cells, CD8+ T cells on average had more expanded clones.

The sequence derives from an adult with an advanced solid tumor such as melanoma, head and neck, liver or kidney cancer. The specimen comprised CD4+ or CD8+ T cells sorted from blood, sampled in a trial of the OX40 agonist ivuxolimab.

The CDR3 coding sequence is TGTGCCAGCAGCACCAGGCTCGGTGGGGAGCTGTTTTTT. This encodes CASSTRLGGELFF. This chain uses TRBV14 with TRBJ2-2; the D is unclear. The CDR3 runs 13 residues. Trimming took off 5 bases at V and 8 bases at J, with 12 bases between the two ends. From germline, CDR1 is SGHDN and CDR2 FVKESK.